This T cell receptor beta chain was sequenced for a study of control samples from healthy donors and cancer patients. The CDR3 loop spans 15 amino acids. Germline lookup yields CDR1 LNHNV and CDR2 YYDKDF (reference sequence). The V end lost 0 bases, the J end lost 8 bases, and 16 bases lay between the germline ends. The repertoire was sequenced with immunoSEQ multiplex PCR; TCRdb's copy has only in-frame clones and lacks some. The sample has approximately 190,000 clones, and its top ten clones hold 2% to 2.5%. This TCR derives from a woman aged 25 to 39 in good health. The chain carries TRBV15 and TRBJ1-2; D is ambiguous. Sequencing was performed on blood. The CDR3 DNA is TGTGCCACCAGCAGAGAAAGAGAGCCCTTGGGGGGCTACACCTTC. This sequence encodes CATSREREPLGGYTF.